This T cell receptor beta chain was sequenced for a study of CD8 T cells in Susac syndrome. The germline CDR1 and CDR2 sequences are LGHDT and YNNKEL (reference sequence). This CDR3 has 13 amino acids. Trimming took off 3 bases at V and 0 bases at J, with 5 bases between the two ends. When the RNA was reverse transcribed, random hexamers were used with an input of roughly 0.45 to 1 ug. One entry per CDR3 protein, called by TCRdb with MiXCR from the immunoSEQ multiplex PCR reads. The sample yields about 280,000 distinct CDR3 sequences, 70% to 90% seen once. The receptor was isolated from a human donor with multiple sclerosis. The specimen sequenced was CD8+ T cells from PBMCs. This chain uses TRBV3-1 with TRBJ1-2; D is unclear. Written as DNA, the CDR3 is TGTGCCAGCAGCCAGGACGCTAACTATGGCTACACCTTC. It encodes CASSQDANYGYTF.